This record covers a single T cell receptor beta chain. Original processing methods: Reference gene primer amplification in the assay estimated nucleated cell counts. Generated by immunoSEQ multiplex PCR, the TCRdb table keeps only in-frame clones and is missing some. Clone size and V and J calls were adopted from that table, with D and trimming inferred from the DNA. The sample holds 200,000 to 250,000 clones; roughly four fifths are singletons and the top ten take more than 4.5%. Germline assignment: CDR1 SGHNT and CDR2 YYREEE (reference sequence). The CDR3 is 14 amino acids. V was clipped by 4 bases and J by 10 bases, with 19 bases between them. The sample comes from a study of blood T cell repertoires in COVID-19. Study members were between about 18 and 100 years old and lived in 25 or so US regions. Within the 2 weeks before study entry, each person in the exposed group met a COVID-19 case.

What was sequenced was PBMCs or T cells enriched from blood (not recorded which). This chain uses TRBV5-4 with TRBJ2-3, with D maybe TRBD1 (6 bases). This receptor was obtained from a woman aged 50 to 60 who had been exposed to COVID-19. The CDR3 reads CASSPLGGAVAQYF. CDR3 nucleotide sequence: TGTGCCAGCAGCCCGCTAGGGGGAGCGGTGGCGCAGTATTTT.